This T cell receptor (beta chain) derives from a study of beta chain features in type 1 diabetes. Overall study context: All samples yielded some 100,000,000 examined sorted cells.

Concerning this clone: Its antigen is not known.

General study points: Moderate yet significant TCRB CDR3 shortening was seen in Type 1 diabetes patients in all four CD4+ subsets.

Isolated RNA was reverse transcribed in full, so expressed TCRB transcripts were sequenced. The table came from immunoSEQ multiplex PCR; TCRdb's copy has only in-frame clones and leaves some out. The sample lists some 370,000 clones, around a tenth occurring once. CDR3 length: 15 amino acids. Losses at the gene ends were 4 bases for V and 8 bases for J; bases not matched to a gene: 4. CDR1 and CDR2 from the germline V gene are MNHNS and SASEGT. The sequence came from a man in his thirties or forties with type 1 diabetes. The chain couples TRBV6-1 to TRBJ2-1, with 14 bases that match TRBD2. Sequencing was carried out using central memory CD4+ T cells from blood. In DNA, the CDR3 is TGTGCCAGCAGTGGTGGGACTAGCGGGAGCCATGAGCAGTTCTTC. Protein: CASSGGTSGSHEQFF.